This T cell receptor beta chain was documented in a study of cytotoxic CD8 clonotypes in ibrutinib-treated CLL. This CDR3 comprises 17 residues. Germline lookup yields CDR1 SGDLS and CDR2 YYNGEE. The ends lost 3 bases at V and 8 bases at J; junction bases unmatched: 15. Here immunoSEQ multiplex PCR was the method, and the copy in TCRdb shows in-frame clones only, minus some. The table has over 200,000 clones, 60% to 80% seen once. Specimen: PBMCs, collected after 12 months of ibrutinib treatment. The TCR originated in a human donor with chronic lymphocytic leukemia. The rearrangement joins TRBV9 to TRBJ2-3; 10 bases map to TRBD2. The CDR3 reads CASSARSSGRGTFTQYF. CDR3 nucleotide sequence: TGTGCCAGCAGCGCGCGGTCCAGCGGGAGGGGTACATTTACGCAGTATTTT.